The rows below give T cell receptor beta chains drawn from one sample of a study of identical twins. One entry per CDR3 protein, called by TCRdb with MiXCR from the 5' RACE reads. The profile shows 700,000 or so distinct CDR3 sequences, under 9% of them singletons. These data also featured in a second study, about yellow fever vaccine responses in identical twins.

The sequenced sample was PBMCs. The receptors come from a young woman in good health. Each CDR3 is given with its conserved first and last residue. D genes are given only for firm matches. Clone size is not always given. Where it is, it says once, few, many or a class for expanded clones.

many	TRBD1	TRBV4-3	TRBJ2-2	TGCGCCAGCAGGCGAGGGACAGGGTCGATGACCGGGGAGCTGTTTTTT	CASRRGTGSMTGELFF
many	.	TRBV7-8	TRBJ2-7	TGTGCCAGCAGCCAAGGACCGGCCTTGCAGTACTTC	CASSQGPALQYF
many	.	TRBV12-5	TRBJ2-1	TGTGCTAGTGGCCTAGGGACGTACCAAAATGAGCAGTTCTTC	CASGLGTYQNEQFF
.	.	TRBV7-8	TRBJ2-1	TGTGCCAGCAGCTTAGCCCCCCGGGGGAGTCGCAATGAGCAGTTCTTC	CASSLAPRGSRNEQFF
.	TRBD2	TRBV11-2	TRBJ2-5	TGTGCCAGCAGCTTGACTAGCGGGGCCCTGGAGACCCAGTACTTC	CASSLTSGALETQYF
many	TRBD1	TRBV2	TRBJ2-2	TGTGCCAGCAGTGACGTGCGTTTGGGACAGGGAGTTCCCGGGGAGCTGTTTTTT	CASSDVRLGQGVPGELFF
.	.	TRBV7-8	TRBJ1-1	TGTGCCAGCAGCTTACAGGCGGGGACCACTGAAGCTTTCTTT	CASSLQAGTTEAFF
.	.	TRBV3-1	TRBJ1-2	TGTGCCAGCAGCCAGAGCCCTGTATATGGCTACACCTTC	CASSQSPVYGYTF
few	TRBD1	TRBV7-2	TRBJ1-1	TGTGCCAGCAGCTACAACAGGGGGGGAGCTGAAGCTTTCTTT	CASSYNRGGAEAFF
few	.	TRBV27	TRBJ2-1	TGTGCCAGCATAGGGGTAGGGAATGAGCAGTTCTTC	CASIGVGNEQFF
few	.	TRBV10-3	TRBJ2-2	TGTGCCACGACAGGTCTCAATTCCGGGGAGCTGTTTTTT	CATTGLNSGELFF
few	.	TRBV21-1	TRBJ2-1	TGTGCCAGCAGCAACTCTAGCTTTACCCTCCACAATGAGCAGTTCTTC	CASSNSSFTLHNEQFF
few	TRBD2	TRBV20-1	TRBJ2-7	TGCAGTGCACTGAGCGGGGGTTTCTCCTACGAGCAGTACTTC	CSALSGGFSYEQYF
.	.	TRBV19	TRBJ2-4	TGTGCCACCCAGACGGCCGGGGTGGCCAAAAACATTCAGTACTTC	CATQTAGVAKNIQYF
few	.	TRBV28	TRBJ2-1	TGTGCCAGCAGCAACCCGGCGTATGGTGGCGAGCAGTTCTTC	CASSNPAYGGEQFF
many	.	TRBV29-1	TRBJ2-1	TGCAGCGTTGGTCAGGGGGGAGGGCAGTACAATGAGCAGTTCTTC	CSVGQGGGQYNEQFF
many	.	TRBV29-1	TRBJ2-1	TGCAGCGTTGATGAGGGGAAGGATGAGCAGTTCTTC	CSVDEGKDEQFF
.	TRBD1	TRBV7-2	TRBJ2-7	TGTGCCAGCAGCGCGACCTCCGGGACAGGGAACAACGAGCAGTACTTC	CASSATSGTGNNEQYF
many	TRBD1	TRBV20-1	TRBJ2-2	TGCAGTGCTAGAGAGGGAATAAGAACAGGGGTCGGGGAGCTGTTTTTT	CSAREGIRTGVGELFF
few	.	TRBV20-1	TRBJ2-7	TGCAGTGCTAGTTGGACAGCCACCAACTACGAGCAGTACTTC	CSASWTATNYEQYF
.	.	TRBV27	TRBJ2-2	TGTGCCAGCAGTTTTTACGAAAACACCGGGGAGCTGTTTTTT	CASSFYENTGELFF
many	.	TRBV29-1	TRBJ2-5	TGCAGCGTTGAGCGGGGTCAAGAGACCCAGTACTTC	CSVERGQETQYF
.	.	TRBV28	TRBJ1-6	TGTGCCAGCAGAGGGACCGTGCAATATAATTCACCCCTCCACTTT	CASRGTVQYNSPLHF
many	TRBD1	TRBV15	TRBJ2-5	TGTGCCACCAGCGGACCTTTCACCGGGACAGGGACGTACCAAGAGACCCAGTACTTC	CATSGPFTGTGTYQETQYF
many	TRBD2	TRBV7-2	TRBJ2-4	TGTGCCAGCAGCTTATCGCTAGCGGGAGATATTCAGTACTTC	CASSLSLAGDIQYF
few	.	TRBV12-3/TRBV12-4	TRBJ2-7	TGTGCCAGCAGTCTCTTCCTGAGGGGCTACGAGCAGTACTTC	CASSLFLRGYEQYF
many	.	TRBV2	TRBJ1-5	TGTGCCAGCACCGAAGTGAAACGTCAGCCCCAGCATTTT	CASTEVKRQPQHF